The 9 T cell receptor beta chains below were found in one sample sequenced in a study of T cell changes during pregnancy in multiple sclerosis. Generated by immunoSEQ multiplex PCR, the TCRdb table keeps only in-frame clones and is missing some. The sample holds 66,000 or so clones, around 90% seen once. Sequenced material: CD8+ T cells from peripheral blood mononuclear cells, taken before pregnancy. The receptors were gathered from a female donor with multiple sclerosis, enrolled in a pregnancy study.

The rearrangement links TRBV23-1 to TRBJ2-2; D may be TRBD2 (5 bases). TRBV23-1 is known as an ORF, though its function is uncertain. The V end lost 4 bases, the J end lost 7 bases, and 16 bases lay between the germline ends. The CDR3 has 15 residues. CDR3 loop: CASSPPRRRIGELFF. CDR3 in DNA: TGCGCCAGCAGTCCCCCCCGGCGGAGGATCGGGGAGCTGTTTTTT.

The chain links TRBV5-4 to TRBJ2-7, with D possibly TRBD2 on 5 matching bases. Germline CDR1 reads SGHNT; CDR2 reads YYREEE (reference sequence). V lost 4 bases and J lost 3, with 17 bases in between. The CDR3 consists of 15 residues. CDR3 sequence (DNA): TGTGCCAGCAGCCCGTGGAGCGGAGGTAGCTACGAGCAGTACTTC. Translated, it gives CASSPWSGGSYEQYF.

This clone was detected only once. The CDR3 reads CATSRQTGQGVYNEQFF. The CDR3 region has the DNA TGTGCCACCAGCAGGCAAACGGGACAGGGGGTTTACAATGAGCAGTTCTTC. V gene TRBV15 combines with J gene TRBJ2-1; 11 positions match TRBD1. The CDR3 covers 17 residues. V lost 3 bases, J lost 4 bases, and 8 bases stayed unmatched. Germline loops: CDR1 LNHNV, CDR2 YYDKDF (reference sequence).

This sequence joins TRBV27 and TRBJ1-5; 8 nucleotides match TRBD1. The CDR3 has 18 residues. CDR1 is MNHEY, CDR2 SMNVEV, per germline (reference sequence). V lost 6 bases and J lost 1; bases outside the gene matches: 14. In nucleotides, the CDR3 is TGTGCCAGCAGCAAGCTCGGACTAACAGGGGGGAGCAATCAGCCCCAGCATTTT. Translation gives CASSKLGLTGGSNQPQHF.

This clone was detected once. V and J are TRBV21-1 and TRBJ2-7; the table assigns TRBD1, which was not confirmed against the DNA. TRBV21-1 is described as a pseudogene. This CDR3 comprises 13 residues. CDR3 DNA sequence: TGTGCCAGCAGCAAAGATCTCAGCTACGAGCAGTACTTC. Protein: CASSKDLSYEQYF.

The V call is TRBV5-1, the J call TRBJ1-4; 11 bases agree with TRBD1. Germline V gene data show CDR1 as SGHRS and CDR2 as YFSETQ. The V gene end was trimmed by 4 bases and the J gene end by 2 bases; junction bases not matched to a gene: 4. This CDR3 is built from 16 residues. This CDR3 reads CASSRGQGGTNEKLFF. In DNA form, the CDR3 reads TGCGCCAGCAGCAGGGGACAGGGGGGCACTAATGAAAAACTGTTTTTT.

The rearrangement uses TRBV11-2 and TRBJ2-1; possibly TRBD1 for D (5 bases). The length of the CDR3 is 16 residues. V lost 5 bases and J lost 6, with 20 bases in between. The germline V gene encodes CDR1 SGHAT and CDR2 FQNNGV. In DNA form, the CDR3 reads TGTGCCAGCAGCCCGCTGGTAACAGGCGTGGGCAATGAGCAGTTCTTC. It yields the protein CASSPLVTGVGNEQFF.

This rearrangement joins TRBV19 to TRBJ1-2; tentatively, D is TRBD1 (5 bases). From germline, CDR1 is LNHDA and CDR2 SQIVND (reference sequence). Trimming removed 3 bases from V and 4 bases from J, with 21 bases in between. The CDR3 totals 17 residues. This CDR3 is CASSIGGGGTLAYGYTF. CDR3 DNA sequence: TGTGCCAGTAGTATCGGCGGGGGGGGGACCCTGGCCTATGGCTACACCTTC.

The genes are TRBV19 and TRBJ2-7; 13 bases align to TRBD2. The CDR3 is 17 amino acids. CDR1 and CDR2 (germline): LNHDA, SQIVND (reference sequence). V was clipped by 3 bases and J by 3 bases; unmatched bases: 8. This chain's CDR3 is CASSMGTSGEIFYEQYF. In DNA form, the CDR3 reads TGTGCCAGTAGTATGGGGACTAGCGGGGAGATTTTCTACGAGCAGTACTTC.